This T cell receptor (beta chain) came from a study of long-term antiretroviral therapy in people with HIV. A note on this clone: Its specificity is not known.

The CDR3 is made up of 11 amino acids. Germline lookup yields CDR1 DFQATT and CDR2 SNEGSKA (reference sequence). The junction had 5 bases not matched to a gene; V was cut back by 4 bases and J by 11 bases. Study-level findings and limits: Upon ART, diversity increased but remained lower than transplant donor controls. The clones with expansion before ART were dominant in the repertoire at all time points.

Each HIV participant was treated in the United States. With survey level as its setting, the immunoSEQ assay was v3.0. Sequencing used immunoSEQ multiplex PCR; TCRdb keeps in-frame clones, though not all of them. The repertoire holds about 24,000 clones, with around 86% as singletons. The sequence was obtained from a woman aged 18-29 years with HIV. The chain has TRBV20-1 and TRBJ1-1; TRBD1 aligns across 9 bases. This specimen consisted of unsorted PBMCs, obtained at the start of antiretroviral therapy, before treatment. As DNA, the CDR3 is TGCAGTGCTATGGACAGGGGTTTCGCTTTCTTT. Translation gives CSAMDRGFAFF.